What follows are 15 T cell receptor beta chains derived from one specimen sequenced in a study of blood T cell repertoires in COVID-19. Assay: immunoSEQ multiplex PCR; the TCRdb copy retains only in-frame clones and omits some. The table shows approximately 360,000 clones, with roughly 88% occurring only once. Input material: PBMCs or T cells enriched from blood (not recorded which). These receptors all stem from a woman in her 30s with acute COVID-19.

The gene calls are TRBV30 and TRBJ2-3, with 7 bases identical to TRBD2. Germline V gives CDR1 GTSNPN, CDR2 SVGIG (reference sequence). With 0 bases clipped from V and 6 bases from J, the junction kept 6 bases outside the gene matches. CDR3 length: 14 residues. The CDR3 DNA is TGTGCCTGGAGTGTAACGGGGGGTGAGGATACGCAGTATTTT. It translates to CAWSVTGGEDTQYF. Drawing the rest from reference TRBV30 and TRBJ2-3, the complete variable domain is SQTIHQWPATLVQPVGSPLSLECTVEGTSNPNLYWYRQAAGRGLQLLFYSVGIGQISSEVPQNLSASRPQDRQFILSSKKLLLSDSGFYLCAWSVTGGEDTQYFGPGTRLTVL.

The chain couples TRBV11-1 to TRBJ1-6, with 7 bases aligning to TRBD1. In germline, CDR1 is SGHAT, CDR2 FQDESV (reference sequence). This CDR3 spans 16 amino acids. With 3 bases clipped from V and 9 bases from J, the junction kept 11 bases outside the gene matches. CDR3 DNA sequence: TGTGCCAGCAGCTTCAAGGGACAGAGGTCCGGTTCACCCCTCCACTTT. As protein: CASSFKGQRSGSPLHF.

The chain couples TRBV27 to TRBJ1-5, with no clear D. Germline V gene sequence: CDR1 MNHEY, CDR2 SMNVEV (reference sequence). The CDR3 is 17 residues long. V was cut by 5 bases and J by 1 base, with 18 bases left in between. In nucleotides, the CDR3 is TGTGCCAGCAGTCCAGCTGGGAGGTCACTGAGCAATCAGCCCCAGCATTTT. Its protein is CASSPAGRSLSNQPQHF.

The table lists this clone with a count of one. The chain employs TRBV7-9 and TRBJ2-7; tentative D call: TRBD1 (5 bases). Trimming removed 5 bases from V and 0 bases from J, with 11 bases in between. Germline V CDR1 and CDR2: SEHNR, FQNEAQ (reference sequence). CDR3 length: 14 residues. The CDR3 coding sequence is TGTGCCAGCAGCGACTCGACAGTCTCCTACGAGCAGTACTTC. This codes for CASSDSTVSYEQYF.

V and J are TRBV6-5 and TRBJ2-5, with a possible D match to TRBD1 (5 bases). Looked up from germline, CDR1 is MNHEY and CDR2 is SVGAGI. The CDR3 has 15 amino acids. Trimming took off 7 bases at V and 4 bases at J, with 19 bases between the two ends. The CDR3 spells CASIMAEGVGETQYF. For the CDR3, the DNA is TGTGCCAGCATAATGGCGGAAGGGGTTGGAGAGACCCAGTACTTC.

A single count supports this clone. CDR3 sequence reads: CASSLAALRGASPLHF. In DNA, the CDR3 is TGTGCCAGCAGTTTAGCAGCGCTACGGGGGGCTTCACCCCTCCACTTT. The V and J genes are TRBV27 and TRBJ1-6, with D possibly TRBD1 on 6 matching bases. There are 16 residues in the CDR3. Germline V gene data show CDR1 as MNHEY and CDR2 as SMNVEV (reference sequence). The V end lost 2 bases, the J end lost 9 bases, and 17 bases lay between the germline ends.

Points on this clone: Other DNA sequences in the sample encode the same CDR3. CDR3: CASSLDRGSYEQYF. The CDR3 bases are TGTGCCAGCAGCTTGGACAGGGGCTCCTACGAGCAGTACTTC. The V call is TRBV7-9, the J call TRBJ2-7, with 9 bases that match TRBD1. The CDR3 extends over 14 amino acids. Unmatched junction bases numbered 0, after V lost 3 bases and J lost 0 bases. Germline V lookup: CDR1 SEHNR, CDR2 FQNEAQ (reference sequence).

The chain links TRBV9 to TRBJ2-3, with 10 positions matching TRBD2. Germline CDR1 reads SGDLS; CDR2 reads YYNGEE. The CDR3 is made up of 15 amino acids. V lost 3 bases and J lost 1; bases outside the gene matches: 2. DNA for the CDR3: TGTGCCAGCAGCGCTCTAGCGGGGGGCACAGATACGCAGTATTTT. Residues: CASSALAGGTDTQYF.

J is TRBJ1-3 and V is TRBV5-5; 8 nucleotides align to TRBD1. CDR1 and CDR2 (germline): SGHKS, YYEKEE (reference sequence). V lost 0 bases and J lost 2; bases outside the gene matches: 1. This CDR3 contains 15 residues. The CDR3 DNA is TGTGCCAGCAGCTTGGTCAGGGGGCCTGGAAACACCATATATTTT. Its protein product is CASSLVRGPGNTIYF.

The V and J genes are TRBV7-3 and TRBJ2-3; possible D gene TRBD2, 5 bases. The length of the CDR3 is 16 residues. V lost 5 bases and J lost 2, with 17 bases in between. The germline gives CDR1 SGHTA, CDR2 FQGTGA. CDR3 in DNA: TGTGCCAGCAGCCCCCGCGGGCGGGCCACCACAGATACGCAGTATTTT. Translation gives CASSPRGRATTDTQYF. Full variable domain (outside the CDR3, taken from reference TRBV7-3 and TRBJ2-3): GAGVSQTPSNKVTEKGKYVELRCDPISGHTALYWYRQSLGQGPEFLIYFQGTGAADDSGLPNDRFFAVRPEGSVSTLKIQRTERGDSAVYLCASSPRGRATTDTQYFGPGTRLTVL.

This clone was observed once. The chain recombines TRBV24-1 with TRBJ2-1; no reliable D call. The V and J ends lost 1 base and 4 bases respectively, with 7 bases between them. CDR1 and CDR2 (germline): KGHDR, SFDVKD. CDR3 length: 14 residues. The CDR3 DNA reads TGTGCCACCAGTGATTTCGCGCGGTACAATGAGCAGTTCTTC. Translated, it gives CATSDFARYNEQFF.

The rearrangement uses TRBV27 and TRBJ1-2, with TRBD1 matching 10 bases. Germline V CDR1 and CDR2: MNHEY, SMNVEV (reference sequence). The CDR3 totals 15 residues. V trimming: 5 bases; J trimming: 5 bases; junction bases outside the gene matches: 8. The CDR3 DNA reads TGTGCCAGCAGTCCCGCGACAGGGGGCTCTTATGGCTACACCTTC. It codes for CASSPATGGSYGYTF.

About this clone: Other DNA sequences from this sample encode an identical CDR3 as well. CDR3 coding DNA: TGTGCCAGCAGTGGACAGGGGGTGCAGCCCCAGCATTTT. Its translation is CASSGQGVQPQHF. The chain couples TRBV2 to TRBJ1-5; 9 nucleotides agree with TRBD1. The germline gives CDR1 SNHLY, CDR2 FYNNEI. V lost 4 bases to trimming and J lost 7 bases; unmatched junction nucleotides: 2. This CDR3 is built from 13 residues.

The chain couples TRBV29-1 to TRBJ2-3, with D uncertain. V dropped 2 bases and J dropped 2 bases, with 8 bases sitting between them. The CDR3 is made up of 13 amino acids. Germline CDR1 reads SQVTM; CDR2 reads ANQGSEA. The CDR3 here is CSVEPTATDTQYF. The CDR3 bases are TGCAGCGTTGAACCTACAGCCACAGATACGCAGTATTTT.

The J gene is TRBJ2-7, the V gene TRBV2; 8 bases are shared with TRBD1. Germline CDR1 SNHLY, CDR2 FYNNEI. Trimming removed 7 bases from V and 13 bases from J; junction bases left unmatched: 6. This CDR3 is 10 amino acids long. Written as DNA, the CDR3 is TGTGCCAGCAAAATTGGACAGGGCTACTTC. Its translation: CASKIGQGYF.